Detailed here is one TCR beta chain. Its recognized antigen is unknown. No much larger clonotype is one base removed from it; base qualities were not supplied. TCRbeta CDR3 regions were amplified from genomic DNA using the immunoSEQ Assay, a bias-controlled multiplex PCR. The study's processing was this. Nucleated cell counts per sample were estimated from amplification of reference gene primers within the assay. To quantify the absolute abundance of each unique TCRbeta CDR3 rearrangement, sequence reads were collapsed and filtered. Productive Simpson clonality was computed per sample as the square root of Simpson's diversity index over productive rearrangements. Not all clones reach the TCRdb copy of this immuneACCESS table, which keeps in-frame sequences only. Checked studies attribute under half of the gap to unresolved V genes and leave the rest unexplained. V, J and clone size are those of that table, while D and trimming were read from the DNA. The sample yields about 240,000 clones; about nine tenths were counted once. The top ten hold about 5.9% of the sample.

This record belongs to a study of blood T cell repertoires in COVID-19 (dated by TCRdb to between 2020 and 2021). General notes on the study: The collaborator samples originated in the United States, Italy and Spain and spanned the acute and convalescent phases of COVID-19. The repertoires were released in a freely available public database intended as a resource for research on the immune response to SARS-CoV-2. HLA class I and class II types, where available, came from metadata supplied by the sample provider rather than from assay-based typing. The dataset comprised deeply sampled blood TCRbeta repertoires from subjects exposed to, actively infected with, or recovered from COVID-19. Samples came from the ongoing ImmuneRACE study (first 160 participants) plus 1,254 subjects from 6 global collaborators. Nearly every sample came with metadata listing a de-identified subject ID, COVID-19 status, age in years and sex. The prospective study material was composed of cDNA or gDNA derived from T cells, B-cell-depleted T cells, or PBMCs.

Study-wide findings and limitations: The quantity of clinical and demographic metadata differed by source and by participant and was supplied without curation.

Collaborating institutions collected whole blood in K2EDTA tubes following their own protocols. For TCRbeta analysis, collaborators shipped samples in one of three forms: frozen whole blood, isolated PBMCs, or DNA extracted from either of those sample types. The sequenced sample was peripheral blood. This receptor was obtained from a man between 60 and 70 years old with acute or convalescent COVID-19.

The CDR3 protein sequence reads: CATSDSVQLGLAVGHEQFF. Read as DNA, the sequence is TGTGCCACCAGTGATTCGGTCCAATTGGGACTAGCGGTAGGTCATGAGCAGTTCTTC. Recombination joined TRBV24-1 with TRBJ2-1; TRBD2 fits 11 bases in the junction. The germline V gene sets CDR1 to KGHDR and CDR2 to SFDVKD. The germline V and J ends show losses of 2 bases and 8 bases respectively, and no gene match explains 16 bases of the junction. Inclusive of the bounding cysteine and phenylalanine, the CDR3 is 19 residues long. The kept DNA is CDR3 alone, 57 bases in frame from the first base.